The 5 T cell receptor beta chains presented below share a single source sample, sequenced in a study of blood T cell repertoires in COVID-19. Sequenced by immunoSEQ multiplex PCR; TCRdb stores in-frame clones only, minus some. The table lists about 180,000 clones, roughly 88% of them singletons. Sequenced: PBMCs or T cells enriched from blood (not recorded which). The origin of the receptors is a woman under 40 who had recovered from COVID-19.

The V and J genes are TRBV11-2 and TRBJ2-1, with 10 bases matching TRBD2. The CDR3 is made up of 17 amino acids. From germline, CDR1 is SGHAT and CDR2 FQNNGV. The V gene end was trimmed by 4 bases and the J gene end by 4 bases; junction bases not matched to a gene: 10. The CDR3 loop reads CASSSSTLAGVYNEQFF. Here the CDR3 DNA reads TGTGCCAGCAGCTCCTCGACTCTAGCGGGAGTGTACAATGAGCAGTTCTTC. Full variable domain (outside the CDR3, taken from reference TRBV11-2 and TRBJ2-1): EAGVAQSPRYKIIEKRQSVAFWCNPISGHATLYWYQQILGQGPKLLIQFQNNGVVDDSQLPKDRFSAERLKGVDSTLKIQPAKLEDSAVYLCASSSSTLAGVYNEQFFGPGTRLTVL.

The chain is built from TRBV24-1 and TRBJ2-1, with TRBD2 identical over 8 bases. The CDR3 covers 12 residues. Germline trimming cut 4 bases from V and 16 bases from J; bases unmatched to any gene: 8. CDR1 KGHDR and CDR2 SFDVKD come from the germline V gene. CDR3 residues: CATSDGTSMPFF. In DNA form, the CDR3 reads TGTGCCACCAGTGACGGGACTAGTATGCCATTCTTC.

This chain joins TRBV6-4 and TRBJ2-5; 7 bases fit TRBD2. The CDR3 has 15 amino acids. Germline CDR1 and CDR2: MRHNA and SNTAGT. J was trimmed by 4 bases and V by 3 bases; bases with no gene match: 8. CDR3 coding DNA: TGTGCCAGCAGTGAGTCGGCGGGGGTAACAGAGACCCAGTACTTC. As protein: CASSESAGVTETQYF.

The CDR3 protein is CASRGGWDQPQHF. The DNA for the CDR3 is TGTGCCAGCAGGGGGGGGTGGGATCAGCCCCAGCATTTT. The chain recombines TRBV27 with TRBJ1-5; D possibly corresponds to TRBD1 (5 bases). The V end lost 6 bases, the J end lost 5 bases, and 11 bases lay between the germline ends. Germline loops: CDR1 MNHEY, CDR2 SMNVEV (reference sequence). The CDR3 contains 13 residues.

The chain combines TRBV2 with TRBJ2-7; D not certain. Trimming pared 6 bases from V and 3 bases from J, leaving 9 bases between. CDR3 length: 12 amino acids. Germline lookup yields CDR1 SNHLY and CDR2 FYNNEI. This chain's CDR3 is CASREPLYEQYF. CDR3 DNA: TGTGCCAGCAGGGAGCCACTCTACGAGCAGTACTTC.